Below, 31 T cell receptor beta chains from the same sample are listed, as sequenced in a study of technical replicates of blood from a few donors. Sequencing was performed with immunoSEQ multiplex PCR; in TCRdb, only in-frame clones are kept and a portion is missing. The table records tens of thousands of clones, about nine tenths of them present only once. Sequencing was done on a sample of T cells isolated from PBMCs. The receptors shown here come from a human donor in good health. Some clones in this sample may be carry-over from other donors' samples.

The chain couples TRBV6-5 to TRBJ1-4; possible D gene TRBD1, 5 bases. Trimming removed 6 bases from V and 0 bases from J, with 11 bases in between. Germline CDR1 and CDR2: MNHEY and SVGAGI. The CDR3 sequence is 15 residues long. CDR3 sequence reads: CASRKGAATNEKLFF. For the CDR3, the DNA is TGTGCCAGCAGGAAAGGGGCGGCAACTAATGAAAAACTGTTTTTT.

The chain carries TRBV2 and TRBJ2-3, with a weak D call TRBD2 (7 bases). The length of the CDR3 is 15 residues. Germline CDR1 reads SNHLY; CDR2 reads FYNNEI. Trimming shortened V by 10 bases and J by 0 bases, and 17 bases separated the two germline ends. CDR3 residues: CAIKAGASSTDTQYF. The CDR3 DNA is TGTGCCATCAAGGCGGGGGCCTCTAGCACAGATACGCAGTATTTT. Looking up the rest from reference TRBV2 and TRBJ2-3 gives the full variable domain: EPEVTQTPSHQVTQMGQEVILRCVPISNHLYFYWYRQILGQKVEFLVSFYNNEISEKSEIFDDQFSVERPDGSNFTLKIRSTKLEDSAMYFCAIKAGASSTDTQYFGPGTRLTVL.

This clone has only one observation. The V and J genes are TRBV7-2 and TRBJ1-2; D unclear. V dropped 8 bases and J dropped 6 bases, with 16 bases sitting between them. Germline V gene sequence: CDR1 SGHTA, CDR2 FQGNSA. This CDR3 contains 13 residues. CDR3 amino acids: CASSPGSADGYTF. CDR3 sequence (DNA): TGTGCCAGCTCTCCGGGGTCAGCTGATGGCTACACCTTC.

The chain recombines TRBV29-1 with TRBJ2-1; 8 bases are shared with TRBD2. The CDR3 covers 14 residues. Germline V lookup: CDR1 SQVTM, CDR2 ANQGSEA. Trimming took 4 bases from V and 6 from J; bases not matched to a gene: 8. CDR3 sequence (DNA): TGCAGCGTTGGGTTAGCGGGAATTATCAATGAGCAGTTCTTC. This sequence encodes CSVGLAGIINEQFF.

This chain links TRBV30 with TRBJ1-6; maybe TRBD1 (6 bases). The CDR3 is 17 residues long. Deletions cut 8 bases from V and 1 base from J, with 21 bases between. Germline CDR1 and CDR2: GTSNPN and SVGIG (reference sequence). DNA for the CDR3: TGTGCCCTTCGGGGGGGGCTTGGAGGGTCCTATAATTCACCCCTCCACTTT. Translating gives CALRGGLGGSYNSPLHF. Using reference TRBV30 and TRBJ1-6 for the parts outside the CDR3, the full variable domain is SQTIHQWPATLVQPVGSPLSLECTVEGTSNPNLYWYRQAAGRGLQLLFYSVGIGQISSEVPQNLSASRPQDRQFILSSKKLLLSDSGFYLCALRGGLGGSYNSPLHFGNGTRLTVT.

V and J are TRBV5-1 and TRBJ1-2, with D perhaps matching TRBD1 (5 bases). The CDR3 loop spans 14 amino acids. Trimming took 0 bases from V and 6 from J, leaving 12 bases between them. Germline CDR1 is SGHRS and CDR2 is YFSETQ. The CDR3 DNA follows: TGCGCCAGCAGCTTGGCCGGCAGGGTCGATGGCTACACCTTC. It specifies CASSLAGRVDGYTF.

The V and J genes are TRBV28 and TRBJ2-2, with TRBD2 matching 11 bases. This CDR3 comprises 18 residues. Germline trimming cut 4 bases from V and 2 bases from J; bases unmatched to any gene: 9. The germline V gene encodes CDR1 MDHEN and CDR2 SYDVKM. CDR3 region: CASSSTGLAESNTGELFF. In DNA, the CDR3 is TGTGCCAGCAGTTCGACGGGACTAGCGGAGTCAAACACCGGGGAGCTGTTTTTT.

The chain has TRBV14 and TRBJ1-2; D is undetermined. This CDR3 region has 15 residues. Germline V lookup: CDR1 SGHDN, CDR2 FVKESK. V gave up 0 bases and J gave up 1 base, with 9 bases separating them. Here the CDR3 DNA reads TGTGCCAGCAGCCAAGATCCTCGGGGTAACTATGGCTACACCTTC. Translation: CASSQDPRGNYGYTF.

CDR3 bases: TGTGCCAGCTCACCACCTACAGGGCCCGACACCGGGGAGCTGTTTTTT. Amino acids: CASSPPTGPDTGELFF. The chain couples TRBV18 to TRBJ2-2; the D gene is possibly TRBD1 (6 bases). Trimming took off 0 bases at V and 3 bases at J, with 11 bases between the two ends. Germline V lookup: CDR1 KGHSH, CDR2 LQKENI. The CDR3 is 16 residues long. The full variable domain, its missing parts supplied by reference TRBV18 and TRBJ2-2, is NAGVMQNPRHLVRRRGQEARLRCSPMKGHSHVYWYRQLPEEGLKFMVYLQKENIIDESGMPKERFSAEFPKEGPSILRIQQVVRGDSAAYFCASSPPTGPDTGELFFGEGSRLTVL.

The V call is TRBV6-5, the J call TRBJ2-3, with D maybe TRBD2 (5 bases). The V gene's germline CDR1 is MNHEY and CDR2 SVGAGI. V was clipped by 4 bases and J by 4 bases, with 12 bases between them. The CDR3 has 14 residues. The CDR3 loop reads CASSSLGAADTQYF. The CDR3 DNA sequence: TGTGCCAGCAGTTCCCTGGGAGCGGCAGATACGCAGTATTTT.

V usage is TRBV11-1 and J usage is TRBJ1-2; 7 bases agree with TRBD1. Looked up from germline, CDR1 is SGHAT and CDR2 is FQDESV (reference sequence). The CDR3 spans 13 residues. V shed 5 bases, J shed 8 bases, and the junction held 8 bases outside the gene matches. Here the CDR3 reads CASSHLQGGGYTF. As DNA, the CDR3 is TGTGCCAGCAGCCACCTCCAGGGGGGCGGCTACACCTTC.

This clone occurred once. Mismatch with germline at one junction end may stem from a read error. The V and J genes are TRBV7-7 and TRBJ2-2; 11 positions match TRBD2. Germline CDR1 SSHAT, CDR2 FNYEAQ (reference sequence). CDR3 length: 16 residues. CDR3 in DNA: TGTGCTAGCAGCGAACTAGCGGGGGCGTACACCGGGGAGCTGTTTTTT. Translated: CASSELAGAYTGELFF.

In DNA, the CDR3 is TGTGCCAGTAGTCCACGGACAGTCTACGAGCAGTACTTC. It encodes CASSPRTVYEQYF. V and J are TRBV19 and TRBJ2-7, with TRBD1 as a possible D gene (6 bases). This CDR3 comprises 13 residues. Germline V gene lookup returns CDR1 LNHDA and CDR2 SQIVND (reference sequence). Trimming removed 5 bases at V and 3 bases at J, with 11 bases between.

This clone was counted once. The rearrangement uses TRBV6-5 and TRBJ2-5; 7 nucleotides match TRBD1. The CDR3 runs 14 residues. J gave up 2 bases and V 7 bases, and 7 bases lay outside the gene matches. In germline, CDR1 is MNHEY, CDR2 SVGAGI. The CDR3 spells CASKLGTVQETQYF. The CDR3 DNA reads TGTGCCAGCAAACTCGGGACAGTACAAGAGACCCAGTACTTC.

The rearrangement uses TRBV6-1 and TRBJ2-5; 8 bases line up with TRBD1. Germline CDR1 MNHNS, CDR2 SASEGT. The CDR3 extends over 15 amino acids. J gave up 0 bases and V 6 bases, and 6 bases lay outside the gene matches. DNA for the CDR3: TGTGCCAGCAGGACAGGGGTTCTGTACCAAGAGACCCAGTACTTC. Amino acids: CASRTGVLYQETQYF.

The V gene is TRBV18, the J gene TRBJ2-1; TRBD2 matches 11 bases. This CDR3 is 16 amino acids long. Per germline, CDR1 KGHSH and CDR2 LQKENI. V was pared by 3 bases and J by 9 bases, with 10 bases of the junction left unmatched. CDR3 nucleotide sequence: TGTGCCAGCTCACCTCCGGCTAGCGGGGGGTCGGGTGAGCAGTTCTTC. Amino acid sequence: CASSPPASGGSGEQFF.

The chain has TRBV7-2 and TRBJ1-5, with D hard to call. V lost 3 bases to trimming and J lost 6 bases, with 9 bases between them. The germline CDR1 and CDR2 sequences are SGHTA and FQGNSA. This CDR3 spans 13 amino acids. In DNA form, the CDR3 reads TGTGCCAGCAGCTTCGGGGAAGGTCAGCCCCAGCATTTT. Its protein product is CASSFGEGQPQHF.

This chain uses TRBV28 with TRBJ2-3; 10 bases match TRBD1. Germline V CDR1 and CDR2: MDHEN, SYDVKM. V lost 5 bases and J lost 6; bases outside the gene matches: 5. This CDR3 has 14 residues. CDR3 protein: CASSAGTGVDTQYF. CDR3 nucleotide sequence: TGTGCCAGCAGTGCCGGGACAGGGGTTGATACGCAGTATTTT.

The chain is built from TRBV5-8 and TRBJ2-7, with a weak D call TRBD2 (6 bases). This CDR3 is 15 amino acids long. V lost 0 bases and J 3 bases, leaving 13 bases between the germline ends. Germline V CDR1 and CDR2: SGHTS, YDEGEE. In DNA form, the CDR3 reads TGTGCCAGCAGCTTGGAGCCAGGGAGGAACTACGAGCAGTACTTC. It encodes CASSLEPGRNYEQYF.

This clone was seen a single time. The CDR3 region is CASSFLGGGSYNEQFF. CDR3 in DNA: TGTGCCAGCAGTTTTTTGGGAGGCGGCTCCTACAATGAGCAGTTCTTC. The gene calls are TRBV28 and TRBJ2-1; possibly TRBD2 for D (6 bases). The CDR3 has 16 amino acids. V lost 3 bases and J lost 0, with 12 bases in between. Germline assignment: CDR1 MDHEN and CDR2 SYDVKM.

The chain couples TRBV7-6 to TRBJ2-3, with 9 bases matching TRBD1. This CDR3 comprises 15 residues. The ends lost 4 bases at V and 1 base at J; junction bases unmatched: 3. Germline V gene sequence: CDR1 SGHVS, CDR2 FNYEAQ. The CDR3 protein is CASSSQGAGTDTQYF. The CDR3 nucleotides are TGTGCCAGCAGCTCACAGGGGGCCGGCACAGATACGCAGTATTTT.

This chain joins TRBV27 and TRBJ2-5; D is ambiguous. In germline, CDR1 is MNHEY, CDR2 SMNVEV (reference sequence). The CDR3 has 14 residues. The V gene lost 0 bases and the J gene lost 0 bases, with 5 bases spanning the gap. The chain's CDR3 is CASSLSRYQETQYF. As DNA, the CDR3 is TGTGCCAGCAGTTTATCACGGTACCAAGAGACCCAGTACTTC.

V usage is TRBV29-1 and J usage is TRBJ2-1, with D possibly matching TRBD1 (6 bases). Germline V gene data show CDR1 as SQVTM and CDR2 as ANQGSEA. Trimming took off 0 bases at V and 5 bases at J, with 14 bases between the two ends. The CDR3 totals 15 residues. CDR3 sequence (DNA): TGCAGCGTTGAAGACCAAGGGGGTTTCGACAATGAGCAGTTCTTC. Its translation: CSVEDQGGFDNEQFF.

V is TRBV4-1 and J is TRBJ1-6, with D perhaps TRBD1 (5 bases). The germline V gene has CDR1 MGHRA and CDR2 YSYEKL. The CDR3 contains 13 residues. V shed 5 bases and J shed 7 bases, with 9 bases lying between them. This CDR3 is CASSYGGNSPLHF. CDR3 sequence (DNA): TGCGCCAGCAGCTACGGGGGGAATTCACCCCTCCACTTT.

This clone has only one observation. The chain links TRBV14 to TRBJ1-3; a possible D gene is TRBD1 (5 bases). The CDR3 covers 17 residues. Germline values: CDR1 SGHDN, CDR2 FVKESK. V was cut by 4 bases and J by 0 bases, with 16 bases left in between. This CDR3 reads CASSRGGLGSSGNTIYF. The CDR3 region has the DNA TGTGCCAGCAGCCGGGGCGGCCTAGGAAGCTCTGGAAACACCATATATTTT.

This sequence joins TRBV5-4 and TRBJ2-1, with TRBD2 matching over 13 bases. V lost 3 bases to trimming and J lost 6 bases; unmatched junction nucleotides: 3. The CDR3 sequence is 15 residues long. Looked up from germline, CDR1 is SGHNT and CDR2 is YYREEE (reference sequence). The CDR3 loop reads CASSWTSGSRNEQFF. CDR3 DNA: TGTGCCAGCAGCTGGACTAGCGGGAGTCGCAATGAGCAGTTCTTC.

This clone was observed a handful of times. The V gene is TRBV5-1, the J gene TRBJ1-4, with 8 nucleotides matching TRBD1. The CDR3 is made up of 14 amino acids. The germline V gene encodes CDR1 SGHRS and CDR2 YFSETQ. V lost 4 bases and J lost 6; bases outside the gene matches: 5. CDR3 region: CASSLDRGDEKLFF. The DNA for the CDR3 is TGCGCCAGCAGCCTCGACAGGGGCGATGAAAAACTGTTTTTT.

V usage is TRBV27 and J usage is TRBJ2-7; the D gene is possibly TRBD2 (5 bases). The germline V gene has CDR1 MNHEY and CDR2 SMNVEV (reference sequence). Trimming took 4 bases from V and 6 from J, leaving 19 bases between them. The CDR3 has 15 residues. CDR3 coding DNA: TGTGCCAGCAGTTCAAGAGCGGTGGACGGCGGCGAGCAGTACTTC. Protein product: CASSSRAVDGGEQYF.

CDR3 protein: CASSLRDRRYEQYF. The CDR3 DNA reads TGTGCCAGCAGCTTGCGGGACAGGCGCTACGAGCAGTACTTC. This chain joins TRBV5-6 and TRBJ2-7, with TRBD1 matching 8 bases. The CDR3 covers 14 residues. Germline CDR1 is SGHDT and CDR2 is YYEEEE. With 1 base clipped from V and 3 bases from J, the junction kept 3 bases outside the gene matches.

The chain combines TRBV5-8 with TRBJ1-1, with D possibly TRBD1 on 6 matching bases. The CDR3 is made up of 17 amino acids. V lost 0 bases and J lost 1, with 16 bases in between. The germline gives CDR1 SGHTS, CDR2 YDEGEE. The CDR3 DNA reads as TGTGCCAGCAGCTTGGTAGGGGGATGGTATAGGAACACTGAAGCTTTCTTT. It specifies CASSLVGGWYRNTEAFF.

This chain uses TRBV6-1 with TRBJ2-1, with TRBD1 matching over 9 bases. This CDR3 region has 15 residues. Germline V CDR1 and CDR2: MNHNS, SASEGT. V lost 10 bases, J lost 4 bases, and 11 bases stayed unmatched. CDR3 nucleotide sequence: TGTGCCACTCGGGTGGACAGGGGACCTTACAATGAGCAGTTCTTC. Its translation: CATRVDRGPYNEQFF.